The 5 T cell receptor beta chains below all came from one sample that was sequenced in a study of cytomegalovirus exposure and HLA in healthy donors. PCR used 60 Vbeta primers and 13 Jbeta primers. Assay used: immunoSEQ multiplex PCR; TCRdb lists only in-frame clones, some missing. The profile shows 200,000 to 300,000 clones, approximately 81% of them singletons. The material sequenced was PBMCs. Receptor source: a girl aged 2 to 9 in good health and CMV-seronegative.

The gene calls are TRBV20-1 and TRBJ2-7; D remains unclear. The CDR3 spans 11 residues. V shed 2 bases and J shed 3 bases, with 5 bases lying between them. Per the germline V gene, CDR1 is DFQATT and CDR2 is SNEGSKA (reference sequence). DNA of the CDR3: TGCAGTGCTAGATTGAGCTACGAGCAGTACTTC. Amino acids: CSARLSYEQYF.

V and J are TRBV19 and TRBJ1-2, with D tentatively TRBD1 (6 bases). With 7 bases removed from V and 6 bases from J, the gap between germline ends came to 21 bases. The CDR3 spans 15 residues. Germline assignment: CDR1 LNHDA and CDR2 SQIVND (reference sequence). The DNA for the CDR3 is TGTGCCAGTACCCCACAGGGAGTCGGGGAGAATGGCTACACCTTC. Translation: CASTPQGVGENGYTF.

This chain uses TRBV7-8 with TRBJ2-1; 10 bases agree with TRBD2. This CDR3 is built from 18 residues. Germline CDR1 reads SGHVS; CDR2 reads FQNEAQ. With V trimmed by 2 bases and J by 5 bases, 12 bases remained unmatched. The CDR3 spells CASSLLAGGPQRHNEQFF. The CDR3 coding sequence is TGTGCCAGCAGCTTATTAGCGGGGGGCCCTCAGCGCCACAATGAGCAGTTCTTC.

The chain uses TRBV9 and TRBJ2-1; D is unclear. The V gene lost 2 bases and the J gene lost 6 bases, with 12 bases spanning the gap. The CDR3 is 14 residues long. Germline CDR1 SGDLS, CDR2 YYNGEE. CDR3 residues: CASSVASLGNEQFF. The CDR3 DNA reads TGTGCCAGCAGCGTCGCTAGTTTGGGCAATGAGCAGTTCTTC.

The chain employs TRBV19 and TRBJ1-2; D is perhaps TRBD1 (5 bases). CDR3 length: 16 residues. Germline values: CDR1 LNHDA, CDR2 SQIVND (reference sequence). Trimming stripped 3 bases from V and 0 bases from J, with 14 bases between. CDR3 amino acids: CASSIPGQGPNYGYTF. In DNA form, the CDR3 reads TGTGCCAGTAGTATTCCTGGGCAGGGTCCTAACTATGGCTACACCTTC.